The source of this T cell receptor (beta chain) is a study of blood T cell repertoires in COVID-19. V gave up 4 bases and J gave up 3 bases, with 12 bases separating them. The CDR3 totals 14 residues. Looked up from germline, CDR1 is SGHRS and CDR2 is YFSETQ. In the original analysis: Amplification with reference gene primers provided the estimates of nucleated cell counts. Using immunoSEQ multiplex PCR, the repertoire was profiled, and TCRdb retains in-frame clones only, with some absent. That table furnishes V, J and clone size, whereas the DNA furnished D and trimming. The sample contains around 200,000 clones, around 85% of which appear only once.

The chain has TRBV5-1 and TRBJ2-3; no firm D call. Sequenced material: peripheral blood. This receptor was obtained from a man aged 45-60 years who had recovered from COVID-19. The CDR3 here is CASSPGALTDTQYF. The CDR3 bases are TGCGCCAGCAGCCCTGGAGCGTTAACAGATACGCAGTATTTT. The full variable domain, its missing parts supplied by reference TRBV5-1 and TRBJ2-3, is KAGVTQTPRYLIKTRGQQVTLSCSPISGHRSVSWYQQTPGQGLQFLFEYFSETQRNKGNFPGRFSGRQFSNSRSEMNVSTLELGDSALYLCASSPGALTDTQYFGPGTRLTVL.